This T cell receptor (beta chain) originates from a study of cytomegalovirus exposure and HLA in healthy donors. The CDR3 is 16 residues long. Per the germline V gene, CDR1 is MGHRA and CDR2 is YSYEKL. Study findings and constraints: Later analysis suggested most CMV-associated TCR beta chains were HLA-restricted. The authors enumerated over 150 TCR beta chains as linked to cytomegalovirus.

As concerns this clone: What it binds is not known. One end of the junction is discordant with germline, which a read error may explain.

Primers: 60 Vbeta forward and 13 Jbeta reverse. Generated by immunoSEQ multiplex PCR, the TCRdb table keeps only in-frame clones and is missing some. The sample has about 190,000 clones, approximately 12% seen once. Sequenced sample: PBMCs. The chain carries TRBV4-1 and TRBJ2-5; 7 bases match TRBD1. The TCR sequence derives from a man aged 50-59 years in good health and CMV-seropositive. The CDR3 region is CASSQEATRGQENQYF. CDR3 nucleotide sequence: TGCGCCAGCAGCCAAGAGGCAACTAGGGGGCAAGAGAACCAGTACTTC.